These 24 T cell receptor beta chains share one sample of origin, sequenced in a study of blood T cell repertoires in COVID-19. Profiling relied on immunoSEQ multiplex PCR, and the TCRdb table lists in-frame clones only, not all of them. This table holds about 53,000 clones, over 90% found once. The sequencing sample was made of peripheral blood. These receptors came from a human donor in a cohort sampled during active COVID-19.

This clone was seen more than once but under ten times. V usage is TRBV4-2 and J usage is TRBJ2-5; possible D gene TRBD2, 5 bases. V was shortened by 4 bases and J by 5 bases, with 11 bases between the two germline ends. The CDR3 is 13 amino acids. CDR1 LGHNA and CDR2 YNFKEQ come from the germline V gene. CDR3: CASSPAGGETQYF. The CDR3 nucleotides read TGTGCCAGCAGCCCCGCGGGTGGGGAGACCCAGTACTTC.

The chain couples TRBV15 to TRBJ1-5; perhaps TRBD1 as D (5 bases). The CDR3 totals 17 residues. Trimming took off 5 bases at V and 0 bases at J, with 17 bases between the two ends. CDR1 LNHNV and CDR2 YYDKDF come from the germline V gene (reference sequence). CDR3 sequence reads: CATSRRQTDYSNQPQHF. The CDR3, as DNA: TGTGCCACCAGCCGGCGACAGACAGATTATAGCAATCAGCCCCAGCATTTT.

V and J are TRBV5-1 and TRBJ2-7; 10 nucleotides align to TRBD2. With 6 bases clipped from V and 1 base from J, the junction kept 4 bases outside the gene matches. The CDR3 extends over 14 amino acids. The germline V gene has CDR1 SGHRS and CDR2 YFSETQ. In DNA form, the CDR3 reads TGCGCCAGCACCAGGACTAGCGGATCCTACGAGCAGTACTTC. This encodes CASTRTSGSYEQYF. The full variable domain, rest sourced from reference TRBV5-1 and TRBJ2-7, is KAGVTQTPRYLIKTRGQQVTLSCSPISGHRSVSWYQQTPGQGLQFLFEYFSETQRNKGNFPGRFSGRQFSNSRSEMNVSTLELGDSALYLCASTRTSGSYEQYFGPGTRLTVT.

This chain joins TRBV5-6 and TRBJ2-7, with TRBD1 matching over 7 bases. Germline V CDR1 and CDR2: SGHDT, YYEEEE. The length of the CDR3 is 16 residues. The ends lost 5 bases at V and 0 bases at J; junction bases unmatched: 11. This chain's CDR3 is CASRTLRDSYSYEQYF. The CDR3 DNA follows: TGTGCCAGCAGAACCCTACGGGACAGCTACTCCTACGAGCAGTACTTC. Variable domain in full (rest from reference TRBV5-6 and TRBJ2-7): DAGVTQSPTHLIKTRGQQVTLRCSPKSGHDTVSWYQQALGQGPQFIFQYYEEEERQRGNFPDRFSGHQFPNYSSELNVNALLLGDSALYLCASRTLRDSYSYEQYFGPGTRLTVT.

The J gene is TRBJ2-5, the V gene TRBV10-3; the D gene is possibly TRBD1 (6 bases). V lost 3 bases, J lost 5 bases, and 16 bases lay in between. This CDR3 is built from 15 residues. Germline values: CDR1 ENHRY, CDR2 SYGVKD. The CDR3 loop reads CAISDATDSWETQYF. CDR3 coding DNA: TGTGCCATCAGTGACGCTACGGACAGTTGGGAGACCCAGTACTTC.

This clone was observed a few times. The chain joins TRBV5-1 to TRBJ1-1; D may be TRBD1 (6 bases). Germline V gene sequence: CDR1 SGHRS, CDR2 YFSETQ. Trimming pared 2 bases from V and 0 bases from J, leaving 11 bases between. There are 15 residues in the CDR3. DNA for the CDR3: TGCGCCAGCAGCTTTTCAGGGGTGGTGAACACTGAAGCTTTCTTT. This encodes CASSFSGVVNTEAFF.

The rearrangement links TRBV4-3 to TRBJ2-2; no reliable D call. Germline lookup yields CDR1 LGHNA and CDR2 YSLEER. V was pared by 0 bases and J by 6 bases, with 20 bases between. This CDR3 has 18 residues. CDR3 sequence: CASSQDPSRRLRAGELFF. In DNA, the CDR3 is TGCGCCAGCAGCCAAGACCCTAGTCGACGTTTGAGAGCCGGGGAGCTGTTTTTT.

The CDR3: CASSLSDGKNIQYF. Written as DNA, the CDR3 is TGTGCCAGCAGCCTATCAGACGGGAAAAACATTCAGTACTTC. The chain carries TRBV3-1 (or the pseudogene TRBV3-2) and TRBJ2-4; D is uncertain. Trimming removed 4 bases from V and 4 bases from J, with 11 bases in between. Looked up from germline, CDR1 is LGHDT and CDR2 is YNNKEL (reference sequence). There are 14 residues in the CDR3.

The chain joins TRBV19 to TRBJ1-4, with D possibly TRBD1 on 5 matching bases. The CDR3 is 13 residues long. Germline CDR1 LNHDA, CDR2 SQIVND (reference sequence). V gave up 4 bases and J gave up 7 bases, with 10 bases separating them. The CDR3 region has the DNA TGTGCCAGTAGTACCGGACAATCTGAAAAACTGTTTTTT. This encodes CASSTGQSEKLFF.

CDR3 loop: CASSLPGQGNGELFF. CDR3 nucleotide sequence: TGTGCCAGCAGCTTGCCTGGACAGGGCAACGGGGAGCTGTTTTTT. The chain carries TRBV5-4 and TRBJ2-2, with TRBD1 identical over 8 bases. CDR3 length: 15 residues. Trimming at V came to 1 base and at J to 7 bases, leaving 6 bases not matched to a gene. Germline lookup yields CDR1 SGHNT and CDR2 YYREEE (reference sequence).

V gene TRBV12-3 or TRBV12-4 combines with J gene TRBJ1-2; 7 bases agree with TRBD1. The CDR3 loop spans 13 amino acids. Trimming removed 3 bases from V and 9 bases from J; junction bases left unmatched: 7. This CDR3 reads CASSLGQSSSYTF. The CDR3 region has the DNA TGTGCCAGCAGTTTGGGACAGTCTAGCAGCTACACCTTC.

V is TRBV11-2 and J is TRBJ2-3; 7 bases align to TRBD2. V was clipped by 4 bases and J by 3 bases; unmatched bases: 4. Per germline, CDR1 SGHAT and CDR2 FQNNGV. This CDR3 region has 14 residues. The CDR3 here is CASSYQRETDTQYF. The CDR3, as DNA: TGTGCCAGCAGCTACCAGCGGGAAACAGATACGCAGTATTTT. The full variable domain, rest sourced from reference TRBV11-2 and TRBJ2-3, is EAGVAQSPRYKIIEKRQSVAFWCNPISGHATLYWYQQILGQGPKLLIQFQNNGVVDDSQLPKDRFSAERLKGVDSTLKIQPAKLEDSAVYLCASSYQRETDTQYFGPGTRLTVL.

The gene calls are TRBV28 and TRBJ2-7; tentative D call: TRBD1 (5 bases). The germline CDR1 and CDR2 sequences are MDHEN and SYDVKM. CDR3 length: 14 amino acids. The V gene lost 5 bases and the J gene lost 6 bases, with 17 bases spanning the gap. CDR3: CASSTQGSPTEQYV. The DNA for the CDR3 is TGTGCCAGCAGTACCCAGGGAAGTCCGACCGAGCAGTACGTC.

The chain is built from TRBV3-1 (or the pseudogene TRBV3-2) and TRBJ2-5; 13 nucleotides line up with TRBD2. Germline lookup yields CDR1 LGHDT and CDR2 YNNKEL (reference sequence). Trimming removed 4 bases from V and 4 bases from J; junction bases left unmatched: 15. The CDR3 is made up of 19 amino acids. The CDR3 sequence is CASSPQVTSGRAEGETQYF. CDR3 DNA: TGTGCCAGCAGCCCTCAAGTAACTAGCGGGAGGGCCGAAGGAGAGACCCAGTACTTC.

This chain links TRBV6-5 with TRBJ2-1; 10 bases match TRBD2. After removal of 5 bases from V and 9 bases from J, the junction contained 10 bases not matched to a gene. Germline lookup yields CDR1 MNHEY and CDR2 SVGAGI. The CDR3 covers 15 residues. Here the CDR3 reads CASSPSIAGGSEQFF. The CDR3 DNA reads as TGTGCCAGCAGTCCATCCATAGCGGGAGGCAGTGAGCAGTTCTTC.

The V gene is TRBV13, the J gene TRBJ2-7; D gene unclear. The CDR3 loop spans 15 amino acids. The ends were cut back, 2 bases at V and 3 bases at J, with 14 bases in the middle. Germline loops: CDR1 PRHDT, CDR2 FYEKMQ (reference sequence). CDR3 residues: CASSLRSGALYEQYF. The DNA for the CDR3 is TGTGCCAGCAGCTTACGTTCTGGAGCTCTCTACGAGCAGTACTTC.

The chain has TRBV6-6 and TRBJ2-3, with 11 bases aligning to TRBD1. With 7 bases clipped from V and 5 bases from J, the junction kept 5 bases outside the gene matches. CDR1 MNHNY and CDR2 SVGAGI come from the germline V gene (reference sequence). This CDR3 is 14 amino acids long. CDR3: CASTIGTGGDTQYF. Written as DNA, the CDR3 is TGTGCCAGCACCATAGGGACAGGGGGAGATACGCAGTATTTT.

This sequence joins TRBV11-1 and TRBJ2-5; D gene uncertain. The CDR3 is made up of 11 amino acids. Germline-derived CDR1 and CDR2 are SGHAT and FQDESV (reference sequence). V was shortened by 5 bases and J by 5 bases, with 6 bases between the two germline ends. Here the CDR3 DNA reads TGTGCCAGCAGCGTGTCTGAGACCCAGTACTTC. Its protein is CASSVSETQYF.

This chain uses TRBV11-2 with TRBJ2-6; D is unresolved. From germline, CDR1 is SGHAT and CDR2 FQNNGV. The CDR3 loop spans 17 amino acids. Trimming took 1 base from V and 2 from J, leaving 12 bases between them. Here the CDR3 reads CASSLVPQAAGANVLTF. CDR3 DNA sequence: TGTGCCAGCAGCTTAGTCCCGCAGGCAGCTGGGGCCAACGTCCTGACTTTC.

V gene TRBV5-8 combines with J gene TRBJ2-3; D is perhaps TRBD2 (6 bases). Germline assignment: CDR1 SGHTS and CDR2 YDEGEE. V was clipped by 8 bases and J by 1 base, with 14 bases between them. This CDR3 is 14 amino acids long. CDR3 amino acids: CASGGNFGTDTQYF. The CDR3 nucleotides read TGTGCCAGTGGGGGGAATTTCGGCACAGATACGCAGTATTTT.

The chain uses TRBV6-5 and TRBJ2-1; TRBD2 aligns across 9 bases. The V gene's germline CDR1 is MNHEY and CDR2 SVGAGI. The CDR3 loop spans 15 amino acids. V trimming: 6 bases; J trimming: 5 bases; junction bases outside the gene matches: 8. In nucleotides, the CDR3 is TGTGCCAGCAGGCGGGGGGGCACGAGGCACAATGAGCAGTTCTTC. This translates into CASRRGGTRHNEQFF.

CDR3 protein: CASSRGMELSYEQYV. CDR3 DNA: TGTGCCAGCAGCCGAGGGATGGAACTCTCCTACGAGCAGTACGTC. The chain joins TRBV5-5 to TRBJ2-7; a possible D gene is TRBD2 (5 bases). Between the trimmed V and J ends, which lost 4 bases and 0 bases, there was a span of 14 bases. The germline V gene has CDR1 SGHKS and CDR2 YYEKEE (reference sequence). The length of the CDR3 is 15 residues.

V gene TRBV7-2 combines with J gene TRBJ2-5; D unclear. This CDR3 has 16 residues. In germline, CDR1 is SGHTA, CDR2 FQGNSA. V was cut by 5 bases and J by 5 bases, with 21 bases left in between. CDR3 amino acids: CASSLQSAGFKETQYF. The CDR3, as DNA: TGTGCCAGCAGCCTTCAGTCGGCCGGGTTTAAGGAGACCCAGTACTTC.

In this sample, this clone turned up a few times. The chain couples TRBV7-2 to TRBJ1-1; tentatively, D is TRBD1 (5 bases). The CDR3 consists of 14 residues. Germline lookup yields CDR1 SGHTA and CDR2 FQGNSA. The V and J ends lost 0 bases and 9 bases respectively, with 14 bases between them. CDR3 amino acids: CASSLAGGDGQAFF. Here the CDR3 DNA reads TGTGCCAGCAGCTTAGCGGGAGGGGATGGGCAAGCTTTCTTT.